This TCR beta chain emerged from a study of T cell repertoires in cytomegalovirus infection. TCRdb recomputed calls from the reads with MiXCR, one row per CDR3 protein. The data show roughly 310,000 distinct CDR3 sequences, 15% to 20% seen once. In its sample, this clonotype was seen once. CDR3 length equals 14 residues. Germline V lookup: CDR1 DFQATT, CDR2 SNEGSKA (reference sequence). Trimming removed 3 bases from V and 0 bases from J; junction bases left unmatched: 5. Material: PBMCs. The rearrangement uses TRBV20-1 and TRBJ2-7, with 7 bases fitting TRBD2. The receptor's source is a human donor in good health (CMV status not recorded). Some clones in this sample may be carry-over from other donors' samples. CDR3 sequence: CSARGPSGSYEQYF. As DNA, the CDR3 is TGCAGTGCTAGGGGACCTAGCGGCTCCTACGAGCAGTACTTC.